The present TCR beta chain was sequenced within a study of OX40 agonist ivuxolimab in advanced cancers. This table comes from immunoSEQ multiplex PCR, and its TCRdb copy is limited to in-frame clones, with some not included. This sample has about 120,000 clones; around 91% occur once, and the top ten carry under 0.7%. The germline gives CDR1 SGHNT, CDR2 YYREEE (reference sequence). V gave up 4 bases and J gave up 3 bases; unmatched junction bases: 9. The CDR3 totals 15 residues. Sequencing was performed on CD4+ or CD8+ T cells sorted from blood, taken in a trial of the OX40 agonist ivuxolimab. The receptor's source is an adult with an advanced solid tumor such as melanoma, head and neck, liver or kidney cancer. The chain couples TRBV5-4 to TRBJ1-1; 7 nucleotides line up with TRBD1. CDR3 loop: CASSPIDRDDTEAFF. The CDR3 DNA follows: TGTGCCAGCAGCCCGATCGACAGGGATGACACTGAAGCTTTCTTT.